This TCR beta chain originates from a study of blood T cell repertoires in COVID-19. Germline values: CDR1 MGHRA, CDR2 YSYEKL. The CDR3 is made up of 19 amino acids. Trimming cost V 3 bases and J 2 bases; bases outside gene matches: 12. Assay used: immunoSEQ multiplex PCR; TCRdb lists only in-frame clones, some missing. The sample carries tens of thousands of clones, around 86% recorded once. The V and J genes are TRBV4-1 and TRBJ2-6, with TRBD1 matching 8 bases. The sequence derives from a man aged 45 to 65 with active COVID-19. Sequencing used peripheral blood. CDR3 region: CASSQPLTGAGPGANVLTF. The CDR3 region has the DNA TGCGCCAGCAGCCAGCCCTTGACAGGGGCAGGGCCTGGGGCCAACGTCCTGACTTTC.